This T cell receptor beta chain was identified during a study of blood T cell repertoires in COVID-19. Clones were read by immunoSEQ multiplex PCR, and TCRdb kept only the in-frame ones, dropping some. This sample has some 260,000 clones, with 82% found just once. Sequencing used peripheral blood. This clonotype was sampled from a woman younger than 30 with acute or convalescent COVID-19.

Here the CDR3 reads CASSFDRADSPLHF. In nucleotides, the CDR3 is TGTGCCAGCAGCTTCGACAGGGCTGATTCACCCCTCCACTTT. J is TRBJ1-6 and V is TRBV5-4; 7 bases are shared with TRBD1. Germline V CDR1 and CDR2: SGHNT, YYREEE (reference sequence). This CDR3 comprises 14 residues. The V segment lost 2 bases and the J segment 8 bases; nucleotides outside the gene matches: 4.